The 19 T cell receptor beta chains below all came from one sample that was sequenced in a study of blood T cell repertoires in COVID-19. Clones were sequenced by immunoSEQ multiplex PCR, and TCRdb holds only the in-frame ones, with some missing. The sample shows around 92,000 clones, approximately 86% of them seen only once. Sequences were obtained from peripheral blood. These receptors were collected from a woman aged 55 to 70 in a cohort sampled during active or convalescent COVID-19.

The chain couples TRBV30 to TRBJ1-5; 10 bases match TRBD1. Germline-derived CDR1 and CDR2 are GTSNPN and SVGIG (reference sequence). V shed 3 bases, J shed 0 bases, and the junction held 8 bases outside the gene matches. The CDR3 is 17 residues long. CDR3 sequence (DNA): TGTGCCTGGAGCCCGGACAGGGGGATCAATAGCAATCAGCCCCAGCATTTT. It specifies CAWSPDRGINSNQPQHF.

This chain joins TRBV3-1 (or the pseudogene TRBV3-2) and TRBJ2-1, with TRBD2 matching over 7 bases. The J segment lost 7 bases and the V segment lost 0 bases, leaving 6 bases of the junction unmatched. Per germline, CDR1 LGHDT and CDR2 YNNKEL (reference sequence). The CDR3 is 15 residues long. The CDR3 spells CASSQEVLRGNEQFF. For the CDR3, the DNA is TGTGCCAGCAGCCAAGAGGTCCTGCGGGGGAATGAGCAGTTCTTC.

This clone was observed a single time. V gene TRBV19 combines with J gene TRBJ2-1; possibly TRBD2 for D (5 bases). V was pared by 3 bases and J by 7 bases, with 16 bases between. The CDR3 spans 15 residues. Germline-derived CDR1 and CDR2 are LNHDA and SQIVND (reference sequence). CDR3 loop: CASSIWASGPNEQFF. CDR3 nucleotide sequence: TGTGCCAGTAGTATCTGGGCGAGCGGTCCGAATGAGCAGTTCTTC.

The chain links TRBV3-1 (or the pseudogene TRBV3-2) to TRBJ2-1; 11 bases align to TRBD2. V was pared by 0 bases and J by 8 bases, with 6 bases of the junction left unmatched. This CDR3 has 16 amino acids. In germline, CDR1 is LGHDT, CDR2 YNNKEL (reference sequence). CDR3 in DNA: TGTGCCAGCAGCCAAGAGACAACTAGCGGGAGCTATGAGCAGTTCTTC. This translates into CASSQETTSGSYEQFF.

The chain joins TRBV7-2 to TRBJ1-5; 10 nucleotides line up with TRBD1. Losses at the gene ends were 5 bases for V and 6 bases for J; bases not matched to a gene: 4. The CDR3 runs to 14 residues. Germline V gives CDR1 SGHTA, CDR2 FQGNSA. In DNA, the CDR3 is TGTGCCAGCAGCGTCCGGGACAGGGGTCAGCCCCAGCATTTT. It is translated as CASSVRDRGQPQHF.

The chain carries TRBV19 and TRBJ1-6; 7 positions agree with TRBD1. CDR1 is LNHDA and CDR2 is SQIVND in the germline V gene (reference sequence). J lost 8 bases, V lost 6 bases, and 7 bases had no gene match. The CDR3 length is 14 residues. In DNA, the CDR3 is TGTGCCAGTAGCATGACAGGGTCGGATTCACCCCTCCACTTT. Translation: CASSMTGSDSPLHF.

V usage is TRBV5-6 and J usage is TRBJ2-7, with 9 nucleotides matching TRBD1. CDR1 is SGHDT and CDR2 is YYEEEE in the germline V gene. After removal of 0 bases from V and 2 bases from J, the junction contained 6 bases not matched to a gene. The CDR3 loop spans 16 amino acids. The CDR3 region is CASSLVGDRDPYEQYF. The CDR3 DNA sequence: TGTGCCAGCAGCTTGGTGGGGGACAGGGATCCCTACGAGCAGTACTTC.

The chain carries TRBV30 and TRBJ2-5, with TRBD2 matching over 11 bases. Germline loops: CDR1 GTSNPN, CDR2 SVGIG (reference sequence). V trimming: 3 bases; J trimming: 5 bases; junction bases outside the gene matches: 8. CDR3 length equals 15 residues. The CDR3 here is CAWRASGGPLETQYF. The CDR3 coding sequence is TGTGCCTGGAGGGCTAGCGGGGGGCCCCTCGAGACCCAGTACTTC.

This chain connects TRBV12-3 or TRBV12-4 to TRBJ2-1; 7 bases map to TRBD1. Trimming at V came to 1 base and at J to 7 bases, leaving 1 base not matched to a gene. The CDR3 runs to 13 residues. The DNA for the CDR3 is TGTGCCAGCAGTTTAGGACAGGGAAATGAGCAGTTCTTC. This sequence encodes CASSLGQGNEQFF.

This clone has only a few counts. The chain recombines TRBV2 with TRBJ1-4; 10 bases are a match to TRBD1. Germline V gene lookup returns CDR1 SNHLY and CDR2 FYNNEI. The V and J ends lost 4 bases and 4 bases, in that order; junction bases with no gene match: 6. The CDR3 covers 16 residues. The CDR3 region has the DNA TGTGCCAGCAGTGGGGACAGGGGATTTGGTAATGAAAAACTGTTTTTT. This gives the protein CASSGDRGFGNEKLFF. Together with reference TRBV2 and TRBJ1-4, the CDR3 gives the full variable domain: EPEVTQTPSHQVTQMGQEVILRCVPISNHLYFYWYRQILGQKVEFLVSFYNNEISEKSEIFDDQFSVERPDGSNFTLKIRSTKLEDSAMYFCASSGDRGFGNEKLFFGSGTQLSVL.

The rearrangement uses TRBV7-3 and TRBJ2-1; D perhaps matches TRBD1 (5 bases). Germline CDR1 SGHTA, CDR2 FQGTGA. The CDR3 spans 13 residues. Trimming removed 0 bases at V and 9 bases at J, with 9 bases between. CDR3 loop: CASSLTGVSEQFF. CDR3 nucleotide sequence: TGTGCCAGCAGCTTAACAGGGGTGAGTGAGCAGTTCTTC.

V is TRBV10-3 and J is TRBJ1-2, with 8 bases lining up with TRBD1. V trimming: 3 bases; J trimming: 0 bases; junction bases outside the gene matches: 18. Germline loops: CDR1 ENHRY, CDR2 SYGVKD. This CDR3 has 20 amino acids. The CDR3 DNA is TGTGCCATCAGTGATAAAGTCACGAGGACAGGGAGTATGCCTAACTATGGCTACACCTTC. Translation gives CAISDKVTRTGSMPNYGYTF.

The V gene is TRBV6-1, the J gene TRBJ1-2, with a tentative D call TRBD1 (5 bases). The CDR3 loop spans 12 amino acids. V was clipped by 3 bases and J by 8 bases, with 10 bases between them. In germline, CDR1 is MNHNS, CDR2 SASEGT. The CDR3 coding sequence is TGTGCCAGCAGTGATCAGGGTTGGGGCTACACCTTC. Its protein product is CASSDQGWGYTF.

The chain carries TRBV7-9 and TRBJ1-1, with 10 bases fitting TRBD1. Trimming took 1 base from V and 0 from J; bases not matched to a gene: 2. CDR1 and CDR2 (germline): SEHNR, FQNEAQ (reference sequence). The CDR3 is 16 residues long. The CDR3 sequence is CASSLGDRGMNTEAFF. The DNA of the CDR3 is TGTGCCAGCAGCTTAGGGGACAGGGGCATGAACACTGAAGCTTTCTTT.

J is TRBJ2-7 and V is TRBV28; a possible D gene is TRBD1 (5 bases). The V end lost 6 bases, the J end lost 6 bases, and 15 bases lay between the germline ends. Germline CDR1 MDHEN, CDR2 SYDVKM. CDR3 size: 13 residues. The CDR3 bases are TGTGCCAGCAGCACGCCCCAGGGCCGCGAGCAGTACTTC. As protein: CASSTPQGREQYF.

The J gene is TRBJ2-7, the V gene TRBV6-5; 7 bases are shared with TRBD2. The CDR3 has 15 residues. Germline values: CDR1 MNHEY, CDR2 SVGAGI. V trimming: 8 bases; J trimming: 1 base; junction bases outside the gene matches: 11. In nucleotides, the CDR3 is TGTGCCAGCCTGTCGGGTAGCGGGCTTTCCTACGAGCAGTACTTC. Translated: CASLSGSGLSYEQYF.

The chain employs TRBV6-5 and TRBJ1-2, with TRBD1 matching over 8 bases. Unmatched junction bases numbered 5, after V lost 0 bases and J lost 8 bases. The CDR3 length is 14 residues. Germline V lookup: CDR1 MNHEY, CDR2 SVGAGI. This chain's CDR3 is CASSYSGQGIGYTF. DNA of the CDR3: TGTGCCAGCAGTTACTCTGGACAGGGAATAGGCTACACCTTC.

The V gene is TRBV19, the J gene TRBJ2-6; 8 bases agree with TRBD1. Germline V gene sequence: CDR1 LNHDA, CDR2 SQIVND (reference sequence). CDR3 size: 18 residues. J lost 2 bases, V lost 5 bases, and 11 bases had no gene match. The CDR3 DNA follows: TGTGCCAGTAGTGGGGCAGGGGGCGATAGCACTGGGGCCAACGTCCTGACTTTC. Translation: CASSGAGGDSTGANVLTF.

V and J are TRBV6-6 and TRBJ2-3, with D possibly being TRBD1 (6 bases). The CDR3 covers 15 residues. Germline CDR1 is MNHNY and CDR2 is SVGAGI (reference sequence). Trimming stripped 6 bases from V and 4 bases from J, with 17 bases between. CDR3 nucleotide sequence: TGTGCCAGCAGGAAACAGGGTTTCGTCGCAGATACGCAGTATTTT. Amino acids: CASRKQGFVADTQYF.